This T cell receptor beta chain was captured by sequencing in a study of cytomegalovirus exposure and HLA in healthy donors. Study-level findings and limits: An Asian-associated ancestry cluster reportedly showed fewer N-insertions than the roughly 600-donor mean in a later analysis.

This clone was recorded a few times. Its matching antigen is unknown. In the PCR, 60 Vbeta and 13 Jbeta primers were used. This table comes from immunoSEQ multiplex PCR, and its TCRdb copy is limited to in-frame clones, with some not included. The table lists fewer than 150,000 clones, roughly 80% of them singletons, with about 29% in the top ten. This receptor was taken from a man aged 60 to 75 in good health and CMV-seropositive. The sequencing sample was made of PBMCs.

The CDR3 spells CASSALGGARRNTEAFF. The CDR3 DNA follows: TGTGCCAGCAGCGCTTTAGGGGGGGCACGTAGGAACACTGAAGCTTTCTTT. V gene TRBV7-2 combines with J gene TRBJ1-1, with a weak D call TRBD1 (6 bases). V shed 5 bases and J shed 1 base, with 20 bases lying between them. Germline CDR1 and CDR2: SGHTA and FQGNSA. This CDR3 region has 17 residues.